This T cell receptor (beta chain) was profiled in a study of radiation and T cells in renal cell carcinoma. Turning to the study itself: Nephrectomy followed 15 Gy stereotactic body radiation by 4 weeks.

Study-wide results and caveats: No pretreatment tumor biopsies were available for baseline clonotypes.

Indicated time point: blood 2 weeks post-SBRT. The treatment was: 15 Gy SBRT to primary tumor, nephrectomy 4 weeks later. Serial blood draws occurred at baseline and 2 and 4 weeks post-SBRT. The patient's renal cell carcinoma had clear cell pathology. Regarding this clone: The antigen is undetermined.

Only in-frame clones appear in the TCRdb table, and some are missing; sequencing was by immunoSEQ multiplex PCR. Of about 130,000 clones in the sample, 88% were seen once. The receptor was derived from a woman in her 70s with renal cell carcinoma. The source material was blood, sampled from a patient whose treatment included radiotherapy and nephrectomy.

CDR3 sequence (DNA): TGCAGCGTTGATGCCCGGGGGAGGACAGATACGCAGTATTTT. Residues: CSVDARGRTDTQYF. This rearrangement joins TRBV29-1 to TRBJ2-3; the D gene is possibly TRBD2 (6 bases). The CDR3 spans 14 residues. Germline V gene lookup returns CDR1 SQVTM and CDR2 ANQGSEA. Trimming shortened V by 3 bases and J by 3 bases, and 13 bases separated the two germline ends.